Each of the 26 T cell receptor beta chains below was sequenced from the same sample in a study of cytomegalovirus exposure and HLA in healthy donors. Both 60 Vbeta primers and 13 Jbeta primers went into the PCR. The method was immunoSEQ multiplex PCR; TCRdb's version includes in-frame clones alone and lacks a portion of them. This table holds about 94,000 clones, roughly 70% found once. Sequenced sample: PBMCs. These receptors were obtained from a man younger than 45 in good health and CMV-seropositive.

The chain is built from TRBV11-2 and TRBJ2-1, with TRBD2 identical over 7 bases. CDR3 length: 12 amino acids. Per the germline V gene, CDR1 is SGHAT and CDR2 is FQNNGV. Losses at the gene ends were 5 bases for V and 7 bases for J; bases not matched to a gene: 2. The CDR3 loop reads CASSPGGNEQFF. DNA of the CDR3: TGTGCCAGCAGCCCCGGGGGGAATGAGCAGTTCTTC.

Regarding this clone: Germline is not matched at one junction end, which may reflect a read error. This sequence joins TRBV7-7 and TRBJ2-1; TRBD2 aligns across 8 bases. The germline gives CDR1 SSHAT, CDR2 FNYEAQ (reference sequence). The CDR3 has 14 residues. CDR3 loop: CASSSGTRANEQFF. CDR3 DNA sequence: TGTGCTAGCAGCTCCGGGACTAGGGCCAATGAGCAGTTCTTC.

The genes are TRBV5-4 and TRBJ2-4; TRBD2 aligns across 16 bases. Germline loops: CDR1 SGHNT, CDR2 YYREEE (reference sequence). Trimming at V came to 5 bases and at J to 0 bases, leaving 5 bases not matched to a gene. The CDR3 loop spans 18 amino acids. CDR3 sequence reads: CASRPGLAGGVAKNIQYF. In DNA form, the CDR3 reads TGTGCCAGCAGACCGGGACTAGCGGGGGGGGTAGCCAAAAACATTCAGTACTTC.

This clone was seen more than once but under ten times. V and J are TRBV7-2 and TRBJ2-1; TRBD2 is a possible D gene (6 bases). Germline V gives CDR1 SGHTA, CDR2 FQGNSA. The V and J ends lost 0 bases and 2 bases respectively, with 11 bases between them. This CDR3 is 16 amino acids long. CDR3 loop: CASSLAWSGAYNEQFF. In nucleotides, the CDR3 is TGTGCCAGCAGCTTAGCGTGGTCGGGGGCCTACAATGAGCAGTTCTTC.

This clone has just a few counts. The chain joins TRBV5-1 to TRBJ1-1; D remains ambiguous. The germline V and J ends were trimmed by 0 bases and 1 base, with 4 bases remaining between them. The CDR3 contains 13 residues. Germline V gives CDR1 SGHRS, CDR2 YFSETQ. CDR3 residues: CASSLVRNTEAFF. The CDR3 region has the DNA TGCGCCAGCAGCTTGGTCAGGAACACTGAAGCTTTCTTT.

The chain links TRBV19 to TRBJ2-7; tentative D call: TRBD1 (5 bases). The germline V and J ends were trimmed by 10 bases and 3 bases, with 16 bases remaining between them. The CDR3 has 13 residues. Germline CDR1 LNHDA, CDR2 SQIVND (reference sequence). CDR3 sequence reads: CATKGVGDYEQYF. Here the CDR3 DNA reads TGTGCCACTAAGGGCGTAGGGGACTACGAGCAGTACTTC.

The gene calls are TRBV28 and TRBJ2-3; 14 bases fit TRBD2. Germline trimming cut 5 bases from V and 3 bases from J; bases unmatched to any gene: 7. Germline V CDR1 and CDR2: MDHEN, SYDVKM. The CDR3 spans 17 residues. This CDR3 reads CASSPLTSGGETDTQYF. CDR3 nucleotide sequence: TGTGCCAGCAGTCCTTTGACTAGCGGGGGGGAAACAGATACGCAGTATTTT.

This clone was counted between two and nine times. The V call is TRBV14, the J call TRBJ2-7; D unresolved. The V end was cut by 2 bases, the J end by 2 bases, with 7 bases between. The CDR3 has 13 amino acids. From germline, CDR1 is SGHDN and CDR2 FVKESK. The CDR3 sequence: CASSQSLPYEQYF. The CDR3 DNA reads TGTGCCAGCAGCCAAAGCCTTCCCTACGAGCAGTACTTC.

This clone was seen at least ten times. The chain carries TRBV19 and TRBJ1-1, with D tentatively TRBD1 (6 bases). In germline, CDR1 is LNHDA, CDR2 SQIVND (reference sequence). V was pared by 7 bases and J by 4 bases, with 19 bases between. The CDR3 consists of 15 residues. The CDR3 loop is CASIWAGDYGTEAFF. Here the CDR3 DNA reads TGTGCCAGTATTTGGGCAGGGGATTATGGCACTGAAGCTTTCTTT. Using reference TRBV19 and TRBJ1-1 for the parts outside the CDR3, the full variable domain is DGGITQSPKYLFRKEGQNVTLSCEQNLNHDAMYWYRQDPGQGLRLIYYSQIVNDFQKGDIAEGYSVSREKKESFPLTVTSAQKNPTAFYLCASIWAGDYGTEAFFGQGTRLTVV.

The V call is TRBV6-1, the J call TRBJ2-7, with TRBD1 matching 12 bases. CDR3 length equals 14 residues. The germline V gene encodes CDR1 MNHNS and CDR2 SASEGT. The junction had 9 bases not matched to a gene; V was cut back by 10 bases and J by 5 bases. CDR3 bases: TGTGCCACTCAGGCCGGGACAGGGGGCCACGAGCAGTACTTC. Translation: CATQAGTGGHEQYF.

The CDR3 DNA follows: TGCAGCGTTGAAGATCGAACAGGGGGGAAGAATGAGCAGTTCTTC. Encoded protein: CSVEDRTGGKNEQFF. The J gene is TRBJ2-1, the V gene TRBV29-1; 8 bases map to TRBD1. Looked up from germline, CDR1 is SQVTM and CDR2 is ANQGSEA. With V trimmed by 0 bases and J by 7 bases, 8 bases remained unmatched. This CDR3 has 15 amino acids.

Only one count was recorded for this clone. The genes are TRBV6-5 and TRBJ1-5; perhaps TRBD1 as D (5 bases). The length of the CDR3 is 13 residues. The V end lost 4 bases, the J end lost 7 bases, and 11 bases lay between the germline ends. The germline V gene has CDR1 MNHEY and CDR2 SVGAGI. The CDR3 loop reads CASSWLPGQPQHF. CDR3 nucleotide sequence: TGTGCCAGCAGTTGGCTTCCAGGGCAGCCCCAGCATTTT.

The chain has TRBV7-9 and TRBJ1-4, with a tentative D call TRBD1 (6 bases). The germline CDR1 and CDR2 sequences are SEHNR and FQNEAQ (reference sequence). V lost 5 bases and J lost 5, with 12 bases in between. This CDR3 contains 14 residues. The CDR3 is CASSHYDRNEKLFF. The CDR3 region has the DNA TGTGCCAGCAGCCACTACGACAGGAATGAAAAACTGTTTTTT.

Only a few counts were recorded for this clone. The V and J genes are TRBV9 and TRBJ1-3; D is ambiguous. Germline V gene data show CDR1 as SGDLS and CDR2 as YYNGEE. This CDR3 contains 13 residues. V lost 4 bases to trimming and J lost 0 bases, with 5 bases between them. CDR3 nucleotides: TGTGCCAGCAGCCCCCTCTCTGGAAACACCATATATTTT. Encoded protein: CASSPLSGNTIYF.

In nucleotides, the CDR3 is TGTGCCAGCATGGGACAGAACACCGGGGAGCTGTTTTTT. Protein: CASMGQNTGELFF. V is TRBV2 and J is TRBJ2-2; D may be TRBD1 (6 bases). The V end lost 7 bases, the J end lost 1 base, and 7 bases lay between the germline ends. Germline-derived CDR1 and CDR2 are SNHLY and FYNNEI. This CDR3 is 13 amino acids long.

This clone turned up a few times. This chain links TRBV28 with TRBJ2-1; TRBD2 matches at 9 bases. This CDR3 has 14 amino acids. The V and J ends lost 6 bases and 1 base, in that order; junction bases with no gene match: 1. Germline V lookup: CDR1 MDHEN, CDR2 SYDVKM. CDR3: CASRAGGSYNEQFF. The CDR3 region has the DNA TGTGCCAGCAGAGCGGGGGGATCCTACAATGAGCAGTTCTTC.

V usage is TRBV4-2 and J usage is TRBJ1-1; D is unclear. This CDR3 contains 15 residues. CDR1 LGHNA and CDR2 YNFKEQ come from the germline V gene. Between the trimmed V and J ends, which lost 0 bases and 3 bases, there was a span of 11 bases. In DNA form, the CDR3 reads TGTGCCAGCAGCCAAGATTTCTTGGAGGACACTGAAGCTTTCTTT. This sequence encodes CASSQDFLEDTEAFF.

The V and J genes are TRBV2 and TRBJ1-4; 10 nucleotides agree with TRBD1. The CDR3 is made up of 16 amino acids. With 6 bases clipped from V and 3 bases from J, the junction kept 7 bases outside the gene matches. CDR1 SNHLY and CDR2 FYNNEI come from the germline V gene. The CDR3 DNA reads TGTGCCAGCAGGGCCTGGACAGGGGGTGCTAATGAAAAACTGTTTTTT. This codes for CASRAWTGGANEKLFF.

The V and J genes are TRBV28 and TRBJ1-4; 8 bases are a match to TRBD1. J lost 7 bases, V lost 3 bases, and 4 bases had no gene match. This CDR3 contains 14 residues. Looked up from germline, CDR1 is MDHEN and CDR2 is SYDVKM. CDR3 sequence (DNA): TGTGCCAGCAGTTTGTCTGGACAGGGTGAAAAACTGTTTTTT. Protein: CASSLSGQGEKLFF.

The CDR3 reads CASSLGTASGNTIYF. Here the CDR3 DNA reads TGTGCCAGCAGCTTGGGTACAGCCTCTGGAAACACCATATATTTT. This chain joins TRBV5-5 and TRBJ1-3; D ambiguous. V was trimmed by 0 bases and J by 0 bases, leaving 7 bases between them. This CDR3 has 15 residues. Germline assignment: CDR1 SGHKS and CDR2 YYEKEE (reference sequence).

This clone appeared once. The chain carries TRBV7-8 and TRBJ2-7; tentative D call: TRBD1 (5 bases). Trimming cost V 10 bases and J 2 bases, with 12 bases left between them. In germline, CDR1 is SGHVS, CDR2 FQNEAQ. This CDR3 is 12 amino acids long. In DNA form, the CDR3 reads TGTGCCACAGGGCCTCACACCTACGAGCAGTACTTC. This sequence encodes CATGPHTYEQYF.

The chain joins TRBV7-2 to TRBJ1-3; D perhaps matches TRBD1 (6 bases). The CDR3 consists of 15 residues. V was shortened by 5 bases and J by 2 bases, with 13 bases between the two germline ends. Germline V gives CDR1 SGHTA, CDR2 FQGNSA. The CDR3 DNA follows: TGTGCCAGCAGCCTACAGGGAGGGGCTGGAAACACCATATATTTT. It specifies CASSLQGGAGNTIYF.

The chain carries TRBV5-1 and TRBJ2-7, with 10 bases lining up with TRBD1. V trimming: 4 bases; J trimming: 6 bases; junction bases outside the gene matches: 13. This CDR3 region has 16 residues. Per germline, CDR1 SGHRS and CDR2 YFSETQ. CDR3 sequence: CASSPQPGQGLCEQYF. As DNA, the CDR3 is TGCGCCAGCAGCCCCCAACCGGGACAGGGGCTTTGCGAGCAGTACTTC.

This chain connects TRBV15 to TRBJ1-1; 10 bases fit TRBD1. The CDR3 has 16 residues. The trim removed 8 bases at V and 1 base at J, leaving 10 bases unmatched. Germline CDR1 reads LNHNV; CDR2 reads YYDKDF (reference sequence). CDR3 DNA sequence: TGTGCCACCGTCGACAGGGGGCGAAGATGGAACACTGAAGCTTTCTTT. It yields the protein CATVDRGRRWNTEAFF.

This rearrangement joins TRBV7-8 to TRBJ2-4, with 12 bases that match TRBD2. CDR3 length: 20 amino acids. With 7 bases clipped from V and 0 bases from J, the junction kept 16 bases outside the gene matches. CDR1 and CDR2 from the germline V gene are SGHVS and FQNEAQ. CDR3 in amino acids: CASTPGWQLAGGVAKNIQYF. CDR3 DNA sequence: TGTGCCAGCACCCCCGGGTGGCAACTAGCGGGGGGTGTAGCCAAAAACATTCAGTACTTC.

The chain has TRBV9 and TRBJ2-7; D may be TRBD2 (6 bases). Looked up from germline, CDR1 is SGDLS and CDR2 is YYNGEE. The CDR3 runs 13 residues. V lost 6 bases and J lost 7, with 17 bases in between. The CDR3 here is CASTKEGRGEQYF. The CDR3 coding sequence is TGTGCCAGCACCAAGGAGGGCCGGGGAGAGCAGTACTTC.